Listed below are T cell receptor beta chains from one sample, sequenced in a study of shared T cell receptors in the human thymus. Some clones are missing from TCRdb's copy, which holds only in-frame ones; the method was immunoSEQ multiplex PCR. This table holds hundreds of thousands of clones, 80% to 90% found once. These records were also assigned to another study, of human thymus T cells.

Sample: thymocytes. The receptors stem from a boy less than two years old with a congenital heart defect. Each CDR3 is given with its conserved first and last residue. D genes are given only for firm matches. Size is omitted from some rows. Given values are once, few, many or a class for expanded clones.

size: NA
D: TRBD1
J: TRBJ1-1
V: TRBV14
CDR3: CASSRGQGRRTEAFF
DNA: TGTGCCAGCAGCCGCGGACAGGGTAGGAGGACTGAAGCTTTCTTT

size: NA
D: NA
J: TRBJ2-3
V: TRBV9
CDR3: CASSPIFVGTHYPYTQYF
DNA: TGTGCCAGCAGCCCGATTTTTGTCGGGACACATTACCCTTATACGCAGTATTTT

size: NA
D: TRBD1
J: TRBJ2-7
V: TRBV4-3
CDR3: CASSQDRWWDRLTYEQYF
DNA: TGCGCCAGCAGCCAAGATCGGTGGTGGGACAGACTTACCTACGAGCAGTACTTC

size: few
D: TRBD1
J: TRBJ1-4
V: TRBV28
CDR3: CASSGDRRNEKLFF
DNA: TGTGCCAGCAGCGGGGACAGGCGGAATGAAAAACTGTTTTTT

size: few
D: TRBD1
J: TRBJ2-7
V: TRBV10-3
CDR3: CAITRSGTGSSYEQYF
DNA: TGTGCCATCACCAGATCCGGGACAGGGTCGTCCTACGAGCAGTACTTC

size: few
D: TRBD2
J: TRBJ2-1
V: TRBV29-1
CDR3: CSVLGLAIRDEQFF
DNA: TGCAGCGTTTTGGGACTAGCAATTAGGGATGAGCAGTTCTTC

size: NA
D: NA
J: TRBJ1-1
V: TRBV29-1
CDR3: CSVEDRTAGGAFF
DNA: TGCAGCGTTGAAGATCGGACCGCTGGGGGGGCTTTCTTT

size: NA
D: TRBD2
J: TRBJ2-5
V: TRBV7-8
CDR3: CASSPPGLAVLQASETQYF
DNA: TGTGCCAGCAGCCCCCCGGGACTAGCGGTCCTCCAGGCGAGTGAGACCCAGTACTTC

size: NA
D: TRBD1
J: TRBJ1-3
V: TRBV14
CDR3: CASSQDKYRGHGNTIYF
DNA: TGTGCCAGCAGCCAAGATAAGTACAGGGGGCATGGAAACACCATATATTTT

size: NA
D: TRBD2
J: TRBJ2-1
V: TRBV2
CDR3: CASSEASLAGEQRNNEQFF
DNA: TGTGCCAGCAGTGAAGCTTCACTAGCGGGAGAACAACGAAACAATGAGCAGTTCTTC

size: NA
D: NA
J: TRBJ2-7
V: TRBV6-1
CDR3: CASRAIEGRSEQYF
DNA: TGTGCCAGCAGGGCCATCGAGGGAAGAAGCGAGCAGTACTTC

size: few
D: NA
J: TRBJ1-6
V: TRBV19
CDR3: CASSMVRYNSPLHF
DNA: TGTGCCAGTAGTATGGTACGGTATAATTCACCCCTCCACTTT

size: NA
D: NA
J: TRBJ1-6
V: TRBV25-1
CDR3: CASRGRHSYNSPLHF
DNA: TGTGCCAGTCGGGGGAGGCATTCCTATAATTCACCCCTCCACTTT

size: once
D: NA
J: TRBJ2-1
V: TRBV28
CDR3: CASRPLGNEQFF
DNA: TGTGCCAGCAGGCCTCTAGGCAATGAGCAGTTCTTC

size: NA
D: TRBD1
J: TRBJ2-1
V: TRBV10-3
CDR3: CAISTPGQYNEQFF
DNA: TGTGCCATCAGTACACCGGGACAGTACAATGAGCAGTTCTTC

size: NA
D: TRBD2
J: TRBJ2-7
V: TRBV9
CDR3: CASSVGDGLAGVYEQYF
DNA: TGTGCCAGCAGCGTAGGAGATGGCCTAGCGGGAGTGTACGAGCAGTACTTC

size: NA
D: TRBD2
J: TRBJ2-7
V: TRBV4-1
CDR3: CASSRSRTSVQGEQYF
DNA: TGCGCCAGCAGCCGAAGTCGGACTAGCGTCCAGGGGGAGCAGTACTTC

size: NA
D: NA
J: TRBJ2-7
V: TRBV7-2
CDR3: CASSSMSSPSYEQYF
DNA: TGTGCCAGCAGCTCGATGAGTAGCCCCTCCTACGAGCAGTACTTC

size: NA
D: NA
J: TRBJ1-2
V: TRBV30
CDR3: CAWSSQGNHGYTF
DNA: TGTGCCTGGAGTTCGCAGGGGAACCATGGCTACACCTTC

size: few
D: NA
J: TRBJ1-4
V: TRBV28
CDR3: CASSLGRKLFF
DNA: TGTGCCAGCAGTTTAGGTCGGAAACTGTTTTTT

size: NA
D: TRBD1
J: TRBJ2-1
V: TRBV19
CDR3: CASSDHETGSDNEQFF
DNA: TGTGCCAGTAGTGACCACGAGACAGGGAGCGACAATGAGCAGTTCTTC

size: NA
D: TRBD1
J: TRBJ1-5
V: TRBV4-3
CDR3: CASSQEDRGRQPQHF
DNA: TGCGCCAGCAGCCAAGAGGACAGGGGGCGTCAGCCCCAGCATTTT

size: NA
D: NA
J: TRBJ2-2
V: TRBV6-6
CDR3: CASRPFIGENTGELFF
DNA: TGTGCCAGCAGACCCTTTATCGGGGAGAACACCGGGGAGCTGTTTTTT

size: NA
D: NA
J: TRBJ1-1
V: TRBV5-8
CDR3: CASSLDRNTEAFF
DNA: TGTGCCAGCAGCTTGGACAGGAACACTGAAGCTTTCTTT

size: NA
D: TRBD1
J: TRBJ1-1
V: TRBV28
CDR3: CASRPPWDSTSGNTEAFF
DNA: TGTGCCAGCAGGCCCCCCTGGGACAGCACCTCTGGGAACACTGAAGCTTTCTTT

size: NA
D: TRBD2
J: TRBJ2-1
V: TRBV10-3
CDR3: CAISESSSGRARGSYNEQFF
DNA: TGTGCCATCAGTGAGTCCAGTAGCGGGAGGGCCCGGGGCTCCTACAATGAGCAGTTCTTC

size: NA
D: TRBD1
J: TRBJ2-7
V: TRBV11-2
CDR3: CASSLEPDRGQRAGAYEQYF
DNA: TGTGCCAGCAGCTTAGAGCCCGACAGGGGGCAAAGAGCGGGAGCCTACGAGCAGTACTTC

size: once
D: NA
J: TRBJ2-4
V: TRBV7-3
CDR3: CASSLTAGSKNIQYF
DNA: TGTGCCAGCAGCTTAACTGCCGGGAGCAAAAACATTCAGTACTTC

size: NA
D: NA
J: TRBJ1-2
V: TRBV6-1
CDR3: CASSHWGGAYGYTF
DNA: TGTGCCAGCTCCCACTGGGGGGGTGCCTATGGCTACACCTTC

size: NA
D: TRBD1
J: TRBJ2-7
V: TRBV18
CDR3: CASSQGQGTYEQYF
DNA: TGTGCCAGCTCGCAGGGACAGGGAACCTACGAGCAGTACTTC

size: once
D: NA
J: TRBJ1-5
V: TRBV7-2
CDR3: CASSFLPNQPQHF
DNA: TGTGCCAGCAGCTTCCTTCCGAATCAGCCCCAGCATTTT

size: once
D: NA
J: TRBJ2-1
V: TRBV7-9
CDR3: CASSFGGSGWNEQFF
DNA: TGTGCCAGCAGCTTCGGAGGGAGTGGGTGGAATGAGCAGTTCTTC

size: NA
D: TRBD1
J: TRBJ1-1
V: TRBV7-9
CDR3: CASSLGQGVDEAFF
DNA: TGTGCCAGCAGCTTAGGGCAGGGGGTGGATGAAGCTTTCTTT

size: NA
D: NA
J: TRBJ2-7
V: TRBV7-2
CDR3: CASSTDNRESYEQYF
DNA: TGTGCCAGCAGCACAGACAACAGGGAATCCTACGAGCAGTACTTC

size: NA
D: NA
J: TRBJ1-4
V: TRBV25-1
CDR3: CASSRTLATNEKLFF
DNA: TGTGCCAGCAGTAGGACTCTTGCAACTAATGAAAAACTGTTTTTT

size: NA
D: TRBD1
J: TRBJ1-1
V: TRBV25-1
CDR3: CASTRTGGSAEAFF
DNA: TGTGCCAGCACTCGCACAGGGGGAAGTGCTGAAGCTTTCTTT

size: few
D: TRBD2
J: TRBJ2-1
V: TRBV14
CDR3: CASSRKPGLAGGNEQFF
DNA: TGTGCCAGCAGCCGCAAACCGGGACTAGCGGGAGGGAATGAGCAGTTCTTC

size: NA
D: NA
J: TRBJ2-5
V: TRBV14
CDR3: CASSQVRGLETQYF
DNA: TGTGCCAGCAGCCAAGTGAGGGGACTGGAGACCCAGTACTTC

size: NA
D: TRBD2
J: TRBJ2-5
V: TRBV7-6
CDR3: CASSRGGSPGLGQETQYF
DNA: TGTGCCAGCAGCCGGGGGGGGAGCCCTGGCTTGGGGCAAGAGACCCAGTACTTC

size: NA
D: NA
J: TRBJ2-7
V: TRBV18
CDR3: CASSPLDTYEQYF
DNA: TGTGCCAGCTCACCACTAGATACCTACGAGCAGTACTTC

size: NA
D: TRBD1
J: TRBJ1-4
V: TRBV6-5
CDR3: CASSCHRDRGPEKLFF
DNA: TGTGCCAGCAGTTGCCACCGGGACAGGGGCCCTGAAAAACTGTTTTTT

size: NA
D: TRBD2
J: TRBJ2-7
V: TRBV27
CDR3: CASSLSPRLAGGPISKSSYEQYF
DNA: TGTGCCAGCAGTTTATCCCCGAGACTAGCGGGAGGGCCGATATCGAAAAGTTCCTACGAGCAGTACTTC

size: NA
D: TRBD1
J: TRBJ2-7
V: TRBV5-1
CDR3: CASSSWHRDRGQEDYEQYF
DNA: TGCGCCAGCAGCTCTTGGCATAGGGACAGGGGGCAAGAGGACTACGAGCAGTACTTC

size: once
D: NA
J: TRBJ2-5
V: TRBV29-1
CDR3: CSVGEETQYF
DNA: TGCAGCGTAGGAGAAGAGACCCAGTACTTC

size: few
D: NA
J: TRBJ1-1
V: TRBV14
CDR3: CASSQDRAEAFF
DNA: TGTGCCAGCAGCCAAGACAGGGCTGAAGCTTTCTTT

size: NA
D: NA
J: TRBJ2-3
V: TRBV6-6
CDR3: CASSYGLPTSTDTQYF
DNA: TGTGCCAGCAGTTACGGACTTCCTACTAGCACAGATACGCAGTATTTT

size: NA
D: TRBD1
J: TRBJ2-7
V: TRBV10-3
CDR3: CAISERGAYGTGGYEQYF
DNA: TGTGCCATCAGTGAGAGGGGGGCTTACGGGACAGGGGGGTACGAGCAGTACTTC

size: NA
D: NA
J: TRBJ1-1
V: TRBV19
CDR3: CASSMGAGEAFF
DNA: TGTGCCAGTAGTATGGGGGCTGGTGAAGCTTTCTTT

size: NA
D: TRBD1
J: TRBJ2-6
V: TRBV27
CDR3: CASRRDRGFGANVLTF
DNA: TGTGCCAGCAGACGGGACAGGGGGTTTGGGGCCAACGTCCTGACTTTC

size: NA
D: NA
J: TRBJ2-7
V: TRBV20-1
CDR3: CSATNQCEQYF
DNA: TGCAGTGCGACAAACCAATGCGAGCAGTACTTC

size: NA
D: TRBD1
J: TRBJ1-6
V: TRBV27
CDR3: CASRELNLAGTGNSPLHF
DNA: TGTGCCAGCAGAGAACTCAACCTGGCCGGGACAGGGAACTCACCCCTCCACTTT

size: NA
D: NA
J: TRBJ2-1
V: TRBV5-8
CDR3: CASSFYSCNEQFF
DNA: TGTGCCAGCAGCTTTTATTCTTGCAATGAGCAGTTCTTC

size: once
D: TRBD2
J: TRBJ2-2
V: TRBV5-4
CDR3: CASSMTSGVMTGELFF
DNA: TGTGCCAGCAGCATGACTAGCGGGGTCATGACCGGGGAGCTGTTTTTT

size: NA
D: TRBD1
J: TRBJ1-3
V: TRBV30
CDR3: CAWSSPQGAGNTIYF
DNA: TGTGCCTGGAGTAGCCCCCAGGGGGCTGGAAACACCATATATTTT

size: NA
D: TRBD2
J: TRBJ2-7
V: TRBV28
CDR3: CASSLGLAGYEQYF
DNA: TGTGCCAGCAGTCTGGGACTAGCGGGATACGAGCAGTACTTC